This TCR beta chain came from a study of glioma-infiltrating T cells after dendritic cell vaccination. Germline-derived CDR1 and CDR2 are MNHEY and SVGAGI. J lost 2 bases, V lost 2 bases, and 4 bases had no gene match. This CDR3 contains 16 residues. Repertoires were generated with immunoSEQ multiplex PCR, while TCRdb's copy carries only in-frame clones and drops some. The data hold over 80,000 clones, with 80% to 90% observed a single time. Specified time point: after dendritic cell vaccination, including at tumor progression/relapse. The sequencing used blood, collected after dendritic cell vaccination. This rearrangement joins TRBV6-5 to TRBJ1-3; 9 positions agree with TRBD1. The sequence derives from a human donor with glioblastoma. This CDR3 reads CASSYTGQGPGNTIYF. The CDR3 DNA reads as TGTGCCAGCAGTTACACCGGACAGGGGCCTGGAAACACCATATATTTT.